A single sample is the source of the 16 T cell receptor beta chains below, sequenced in a study of T cell repertoires in cytomegalovirus infection. TCRdb used MiXCR to reprocess the reads, holding one entry per CDR3 protein. The repertoire includes 150,000 to 180,000 distinct CDR3 sequences, 23% of them detected once, and approximately 10% sits in the top ten. Material for sequencing was PBMCs. The receptor set was obtained from a human donor in good health (CMV status not recorded). Some clones in this sample may be carry-over from other donors' samples.

This clonotype was found once. Given the absence of the conserved phenylalanine or tryptophan at the CDR3 end, a read error is likely. The chain recombines TRBV6-5 with TRBJ1-6; D possibly corresponds to TRBD1 (5 bases). Looked up from germline, CDR1 is MNHEY and CDR2 is SVGAGI. Trimming stripped 5 bases from V and 4 bases from J, with 12 bases between. The CDR3 loop spans 15 amino acids. Written as DNA, the CDR3 is TGTGCCAGCAGTGGATCCGGGACTTATAATTCACCCCTCCACTTG. This translates into CASSGSGTYNSPLHL.

This chain's CDR3 is CASSFVGDSYEQYF. As DNA, the CDR3 is TGTGCCAGCAGTTTTGTCGGGGACTCCTACGAGCAGTACTTC. The chain couples TRBV12-3 or TRBV12-4 to TRBJ2-7; D is possibly TRBD2 (5 bases). The CDR3 has 14 amino acids. Trimming took 3 bases from V and 0 from J, leaving 9 bases between them.

Concerning this clonotype: A much larger clone lies a single base off, so this may be a read error. This chain joins TRBV7-2 and TRBJ2-1, with D possibly being TRBD1 or TRBD2 (5 bases each). V was clipped by 4 bases and J by 15 bases, with 13 bases between them. The CDR3 runs to 11 residues. The germline CDR1 and CDR2 sequences are SGHTA and FQGNSA. The CDR3 DNA reads TGTGCCAGCAGCTCAGCGAGGGGTCGGTTCTTC. It codes for CASSSARGRFF.

Note on this clonotype: This may arise from a read error, as a much more abundant clone is one base away. The genes are TRBV29-1 and TRBJ2-1; maybe TRBD1 (6 bases). CDR3 length: 13 residues. Germline CDR1 reads SQVTM; CDR2 reads ANQGSEA. The CDR3 region is CSVGEGVYNKQFF. The CDR3 DNA follows: TGCAGCGTTGGAGAGGGGGTGTACAATAAGCAGTTCTTC.

The CDR3 loop is CASSSGDIGQPQHF. DNA for the CDR3: TGTGCCAGCAGTTCGGGCGACATCGGCCAGCCCCAGCATTTT. This chain joins TRBV2 and TRBJ1-5; D uncertain. Germline values: CDR1 SNHLY, CDR2 FYNNEI. The CDR3 length is 14 residues. V lost 5 bases to trimming and J lost 7 bases, with 15 bases between them.

This clonotype was observed at least ten times. The genes are TRBV7-2 and TRBJ1-5; the D gene is possibly TRBD1 (5 bases). V lost 5 bases and J lost 7, with 12 bases in between. CDR3 length: 13 amino acids. The germline V gene has CDR1 SGHTA and CDR2 FQGNSA. The CDR3 reads CASSSRVEQPQHF. The CDR3 DNA sequence: TGTGCCAGCAGCAGCAGGGTGGAGCAGCCCCAGCATTTT. The full variable domain, its missing parts supplied by reference TRBV7-2 and TRBJ1-5, is GAGVSQSPSNKVTEKGKDVELRCDPISGHTALYWYRQSLGQGLEFLIYFQGNSAPDKSGLPSDRFSAERTGGSVSTLTIQRTQQEDSAVYLCASSSRVEQPQHFGDGTRLSIL.

The chain combines TRBV14 with TRBJ2-5, with D possibly matching TRBD1 (6 bases). V lost 4 bases and J 1 base, leaving 10 bases between the germline ends. The CDR3 is made up of 14 amino acids. Per the germline V gene, CDR1 is SGHDN and CDR2 is FVKESK. The CDR3 bases are TGTGCCAGCAGCCGGACAGATTTCCAAGAGACCCAGTACTTC. It translates to CASSRTDFQETQYF.

This clonotype was seen a handful of times. The V call is TRBV2, the J call TRBJ2-2; perhaps TRBD2 as D (5 bases). From germline, CDR1 is SNHLY and CDR2 FYNNEI. The CDR3 contains 13 residues. With 7 bases removed from V and 4 bases from J, the gap between germline ends came to 10 bases. The CDR3 loop reads CASKREATGELFF. The CDR3 DNA reads as TGTGCCAGCAAGAGGGAAGCCACCGGGGAGCTGTTTTTT.

J is TRBJ1-5 and V is TRBV25-1; 7 bases line up with TRBD1. Germline V gene sequence: CDR1 MGHDK, CDR2 SYGVNS. There are 14 residues in the CDR3. V shed 2 bases, J shed 5 bases, and the junction held 3 bases outside the gene matches. CDR3: CASSERDRYQPQHF. Here the CDR3 DNA reads TGTGCCAGCAGTGAACGGGACAGATATCAGCCCCAGCATTTT. Together with reference TRBV25-1 and TRBJ1-5, the CDR3 gives the full variable domain: EADIYQTPRYLVIGTGKKITLECSQTMGHDKMYWYQQDPGMELHLIHYSYGVNSTEKGDLSSESTVSRIRTEHFPLTLESARPSHTSQYLCASSERDRYQPQHFGDGTRLSIL.

This clonotype occurred once. CDR3 bases: TGTGCCAGCAGTTACTCGATTCGAACACGGTTGAACACTGAAGCTTTCTTT. Translated: CASSYSIRTRLNTEAFF. This chain joins TRBV6-8 and TRBJ1-1; D ambiguous. The CDR3 runs 17 residues. The V end lost 0 bases, the J end lost 0 bases, and 14 bases lay between the germline ends. The germline gives CDR1 MNHGY, CDR2 SAAAGT.

This clonotype has a handful of counts. This chain links TRBV19 with TRBJ2-6, with D perhaps matching TRBD1 or TRBD2 (6 bases each). In germline, CDR1 is LNHDA, CDR2 SQIVND (reference sequence). The CDR3 spans 16 residues. V gave up 6 bases and J gave up 4 bases, with 16 bases separating them. The CDR3 spells CASSNPGAPGANVLTF. CDR3 nucleotides: TGTGCCAGTAGCAACCCGGGGGCGCCCGGGGCCAACGTCCTGACTTTC.

This clonotype turned up a few times. The chain employs TRBV18 and TRBJ2-6; D may match TRBD1 or TRBD2 (6 bases each). Looked up from germline, CDR1 is KGHSH and CDR2 is LQKENI. V shed 3 bases and J shed 0 bases, with 15 bases lying between them. The CDR3 has 18 amino acids. CDR3 DNA: TGTGCCAGCTCACCGGGGGGCCCCCCCACCTCTGGGGCCAACGTCCTGACTTTC. Translation gives CASSPGGPPTSGANVLTF.

There are many counts of this clonotype. The chain joins TRBV12-3 or TRBV12-4 to TRBJ2-3; 9 bases fit TRBD2. The J segment lost 1 base and the V segment lost 6 bases, leaving 5 bases of the junction unmatched. The CDR3 extends over 15 amino acids. The CDR3 sequence is CASSSSGVRTDTQYF. CDR3 in DNA: TGTGCCAGCAGCTCTAGCGGGGTCCGCACAGATACGCAGTATTTT.

This chain joins TRBV28 and TRBJ2-2, with D unclear. The CDR3 has 14 residues. V was shortened by 5 bases and J by 0 bases, with 7 bases between the two germline ends. The germline gives CDR1 MDHEN, CDR2 SYDVKM. CDR3 sequence reads: CASSQVANTGELFF. CDR3 nucleotide sequence: TGTGCCAGCAGTCAGGTCGCGAACACCGGGGAGCTGTTTTTT.

The chain couples TRBV28 to TRBJ1-2; D remains unclear. CDR3 length: 14 amino acids. V lost 10 bases and J 2 bases, leaving 17 bases between the germline ends. From germline, CDR1 is MDHEN and CDR2 SYDVKM. CDR3 in amino acids: CAITPGVGNYGYTF. The DNA for the CDR3 is TGTGCCATCACCCCGGGCGTAGGGAACTATGGCTACACCTTC.

The chain couples TRBV6-2 or TRBV6-3 to TRBJ1-6, with 8 bases that match TRBD1. Germline lookup yields CDR1 MNHEY and CDR2 SVGEGT. The CDR3 contains 16 residues. V dropped 7 bases and J dropped 5; count of bases not matched to a gene: 10. The CDR3 DNA reads TGTGCCAGCAAGACGTCCCCGGGACAGGATAATTCACCCCTCCACTTT. Its translation: CASKTSPGQDNSPLHF.